This record looks at one TCR beta chain sequence and its context. Its binding antigen is unknown. No much larger clone is present one base from it, and per-base qualities are unavailable. The CDR3 spans 14 residues, from the cysteine through the phenylalanine. The CDR3 DNA has 42 bases and is translated from base 1. In the germline V gene, CDR1 corresponds to MGHRA and CDR2 to YSYEKL. V lost 1 base and J lost 2 bases; the stretch between them is 7 bases long. These data originate in a study of human T cells and chemical hapten exposure (dated by TCRdb to the early 2020s). For the study in its entirety: For sensitization, 2% DPC in acetone was applied to an approximately 2 cm by approximately 2 cm area of upper inner arm skin. Throughout the study period of 20 to 25 weeks, patients also received therapeutic DPC doses to the scalp every week. Patch testing was done on the upper back using Finn chambers containing 0.01% DPC, and results were scored after 6 days according to International Contact Dermatitis Research Group standards. The mostly female patient cohort included alopecia areata with under or over 50% scalp involvement, alopecia totalis and alopecia universalis. Libraries were combined into a pool for sequencing, and differences in TCR yield between samples came mainly from small differences in library volumes within the pool. This study followed changes in the peripheral blood TCR repertoire in vivo during primary and secondary sensitization of alopecia patients to the hapten diphenylcyclopropenone (DPC). Blood samples were taken from patients before sensitization (week 0) and then at 2, 6 and about 24 weeks after DPC sensitization. About 30 alopecia patients provided blood for TCR sequencing at one to four time points (pre-sensitization, 2, 6 and 24 weeks). Beyond this particular receptor, the publication reports: Alopecia, a presumed autoimmune disease, was present in all patients, so the immune response of the patients might differ from that of healthy individuals. The number of PT1 expanded TCRs positively correlated with patch test score, significant at thresholds 8, 16 and 32 but not 4. Significantly more large CDR3 similarity clusters were formed by expanded TCRs than by pre-sensitization or healthy control sets, consistent with antigen-driven responses. No change with DPC sensitization was found in the number of TCRs above 1 in 1000 frequency, and no evidence of global repertoire structure alterations was found. Repeated subsampling changed both the strength of the expansion versus patch-test correlation and the threshold at which the correlation became significant.

The receptor library was made with RACE. Sequenced using a NextSeq 500. During library preparation, unique molecular identifiers were attached to individual cDNA molecules so that TCRs could be counted in a quantitative, reproducible way. From each blood RNA sample, both TCR alpha and TCR beta chains were sequenced. In the paper's pipeline: The median number of TCRs per sample was over 95,000, ranging from roughly 23,224 to 700,000. The Decombinator software suite was used to annotate V, J and CDR3 in the TCR reads. Every sample was subsampled to the same number of TCRs (28,000) for the PS versus PT1 abundance plots. TCRs were defined as expanded if absent before sensitization and observed at least eight times at the 2-week time point. TCRdb handled the public reads itself, with Q25 trimming in fastp and clone calling in MiXCR, and kept productive beta chains. Merged by CDR3 protein, the rows form single entries marked with the most common genes and DNA. The V and J calls were not made by the authors but by TCRdb's processing. The sample records 180,000 or so distinct CDR3 sequences, approximately 14% of which are singletons. 1.7% of the sample lies in the top ten.

The label giving this sample's time point can be read as: patch test 1, 2 weeks after DPC sensitization. The meaning of the sample's treatment or condition label: therapeutic diphenylcyclopropenone sensitization with weekly scalp DPC. At every patch-test visit, the blood draw took place before the patch test was put on. Patients were eligible if aged 18 to 70, diagnosed with alopecia and judged suitable for DPC therapy, and pregnant patients were excluded. Total RNA was isolated from unfractionated whole blood collected in Tempus Blood RNA tubes. The chain was built from TRBV4-1 and TRBJ2-3; the D call is tentative, TRBD1 or TRBD2, as each matches 5 bases. This material consisted of whole blood, taken in connection with sensitization to the hapten diphenylcyclopropenone (DPC). The clonotype originates from a woman between 25 and 40 years old with alopecia areata. Some clones in this sample may be carry-over from other donors' samples. The sequenced DNA: TGCGCCAGCAGCCAAGCCGGGACCACAGATACGCAGTATTTT. This sequence encodes CASSQAGTTDTQYF.